Below, one T cell receptor (beta chain) is given with its context. This sample stems from a study of cytomegalovirus exposure and HLA in healthy donors. The PCR ran on 60 Vbeta and 13 Jbeta primers. TCRdb keeps only in-frame clones here, not all; method: immunoSEQ multiplex PCR. In the table there are about 150,000 clones, almost 85% of which are singletons. CDR3 length: 17 residues. The germline V and J ends were trimmed by 1 base and 1 base, with 14 bases remaining between them. CDR1 is SGHRS and CDR2 is YFSETQ in the germline V gene. This TCR derives from a boy aged 2-9 years in good health and CMV-seronegative. The sequencing input was PBMCs. The V gene is TRBV5-1, the J gene TRBJ2-2, with a weak D call TRBD2 (5 bases). The CDR3 region has the DNA TGCGCCAGCAGCTTGTTCTCGGGATCGGGGAACACCGGGGAGCTGTTTTTT. Translation gives CASSLFSGSGNTGELFF.